Here is one TCR beta chain with its context. Its antigen is still unknown. The germline V gene encodes CDR1 MNHEY and CDR2 SVGAGI. V lost 6 bases and J lost 0, with 14 bases in between. CDR3 length: 15 amino acids. The data were obtained in a study of chemoradiotherapy in HPV16-positive cancers. Study at large: A couple of HPV16-positive patients' cells yielded candidate HPV-specific clones and common motifs.

The repertoire was sequenced with immunoSEQ multiplex PCR; TCRdb's copy has only in-frame clones and lacks some. The table shows around 15,000 clones, with almost 90% occurring only once. Study outcomes and limitations: Non-HPV-specific T cells did not expand in tumors during treatment, whereas candidate HPV-specific clones and E7-related motifs did. Only a couple of HPV16-positive patients supplied the functional HPV-specificity definition.

Over chemoradiotherapy, repertoires were sampled more than once. J is TRBJ2-5 and V is TRBV6-5; D not resolved. This material consisted of blood, taken from a patient who underwent chemoradiotherapy. The TCR sequence derives from a human donor with HPV-associated anogenital cancer. DNA for the CDR3: TGTGCCAGCAGCCCGCGAGTGGTGTACCAAGAGACCCAGTACTTC. As protein: CASSPRVVYQETQYF.